This record looks at one TCR beta chain sequence and its context. Its specificity is not known. Trimming took 2 bases from V and 0 from J, leaving 10 bases between them. CDR1 is MNHNS, CDR2 SASEGT, per germline. The CDR3 runs to 15 residues. Via MiXCR, TCRdb re-called the reads, giving one row per CDR3 protein. The sample yields around 750,000 distinct CDR3 sequences, roughly 33% seen once. This sample is part of a study of T cell repertoires in cytomegalovirus infection. Findings and limits, study-wide: Predominance within the ex vivo response was attributable to HLA-C-restricted CMV-specific TCR beta clonotypes.

The sample was cultured CD8+ T cells from PBMCs, taken from culture after CMV antigen stimulation. This receptor was taken from a human donor in good health (CMV status not recorded). Some clones in this sample may be carry-over from other donors' samples. The chain employs TRBV6-1 and TRBJ1-1; the D gene is possibly TRBD1 (5 bases). The CDR3 loop reads CASSELSGMNTEAFF. The CDR3 DNA reads as TGTGCCAGCAGTGAACTTTCAGGGATGAACACTGAAGCTTTCTTT.